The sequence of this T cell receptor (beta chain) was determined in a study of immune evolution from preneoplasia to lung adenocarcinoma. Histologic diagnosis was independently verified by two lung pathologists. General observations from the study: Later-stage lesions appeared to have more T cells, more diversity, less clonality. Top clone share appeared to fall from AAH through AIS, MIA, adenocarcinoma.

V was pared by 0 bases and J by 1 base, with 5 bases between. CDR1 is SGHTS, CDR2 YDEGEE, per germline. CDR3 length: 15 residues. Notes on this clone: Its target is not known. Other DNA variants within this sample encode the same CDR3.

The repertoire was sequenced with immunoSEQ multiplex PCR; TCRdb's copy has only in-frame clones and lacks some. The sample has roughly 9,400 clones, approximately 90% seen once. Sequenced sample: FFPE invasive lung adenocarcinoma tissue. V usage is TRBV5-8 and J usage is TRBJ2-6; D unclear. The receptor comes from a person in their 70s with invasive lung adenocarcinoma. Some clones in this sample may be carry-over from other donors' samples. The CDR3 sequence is CASSLEVSGANVLTF. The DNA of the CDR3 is TGTGCCAGCAGCTTGGAAGTATCTGGGGCCAACGTCCTGACTTTC.